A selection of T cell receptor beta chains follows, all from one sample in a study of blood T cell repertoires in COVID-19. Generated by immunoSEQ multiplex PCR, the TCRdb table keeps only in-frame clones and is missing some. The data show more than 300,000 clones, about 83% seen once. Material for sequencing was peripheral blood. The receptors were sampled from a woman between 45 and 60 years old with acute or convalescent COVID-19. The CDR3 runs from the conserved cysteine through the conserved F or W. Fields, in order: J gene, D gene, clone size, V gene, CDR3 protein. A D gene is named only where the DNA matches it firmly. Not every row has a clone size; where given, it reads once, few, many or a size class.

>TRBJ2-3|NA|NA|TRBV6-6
CASTPGGGVDTQYF
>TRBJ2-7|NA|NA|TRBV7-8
CASSPNRLEQYF
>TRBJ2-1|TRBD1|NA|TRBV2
CASSWDSYNEQFF
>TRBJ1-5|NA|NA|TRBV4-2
CASSPSGVGGGFDQPQHF
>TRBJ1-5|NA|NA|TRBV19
CASSTGQTQPQHF
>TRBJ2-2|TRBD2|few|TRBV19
CASSIPLAGVGLSTGELFF
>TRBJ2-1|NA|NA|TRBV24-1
CATSDLGGASSYNEQFF
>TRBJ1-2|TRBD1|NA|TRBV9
CASSGPGTGRDYGYTF
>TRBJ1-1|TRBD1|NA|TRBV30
CAWSGPRTGINTEAFF
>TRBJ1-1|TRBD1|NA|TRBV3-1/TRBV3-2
CASSQGDRGWTEAFF
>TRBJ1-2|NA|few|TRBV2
CASRGANGYTF
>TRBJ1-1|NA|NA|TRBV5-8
CASSLGYVSTEAFF
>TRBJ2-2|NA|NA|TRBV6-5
CASSPLSTGELFF
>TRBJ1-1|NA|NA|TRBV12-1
CASCPRDILNTEAFF
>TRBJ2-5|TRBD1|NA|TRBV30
CAWAPPGQGRETQYF
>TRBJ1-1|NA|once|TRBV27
CASSFGLGGSSEAFF
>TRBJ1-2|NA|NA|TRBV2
CASSVMYYGYTF
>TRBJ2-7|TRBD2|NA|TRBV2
CASSLGTSGIMYF
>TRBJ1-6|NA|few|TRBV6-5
CASSRTAPEAPLHF
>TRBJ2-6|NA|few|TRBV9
CASLRDSGANVLTF
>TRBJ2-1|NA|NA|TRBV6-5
CASSPDSSSYNEQFF
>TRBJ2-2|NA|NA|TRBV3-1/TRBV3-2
CASTFQGSTGELFF
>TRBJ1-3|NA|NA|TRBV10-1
CASPPSGNLSGNTIYF
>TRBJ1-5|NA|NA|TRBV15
CATSIVGGAQHF
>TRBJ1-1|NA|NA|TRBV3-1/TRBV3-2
CASSQRLSGTEAFF
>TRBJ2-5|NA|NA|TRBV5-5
CASSLAGNQETQYF